The 27 T cell receptor beta chains below were found in one sample sequenced in a study of tumor-infiltrating lymphocytes in primary liver carcinoma. Each 20-30 mg portion of unsorted bulk tissue served as the source for co-extraction of RNA and DNA. A primer matching the constant region was used to make TCR beta cDNA from 500 to 600 ng of total RNA. Employing slightly modified ARM-PCR, three nested multiplex PCR rounds were run, and these gave rise to the TCR beta libraries. It was with TRBV1-TRBV30 forward primers and a C-beta reverse primer that the first two PCR rounds were run, at around 9 cycles each. TCRdb re-analysed the multiplex PCR reads in MiXCR, keeping a single row per CDR3 protein. The table lists fewer than 250,000 distinct CDR3 sequences, approximately 86% of them singletons. Sequencing was done on a sample of tumor tissue from primary liver carcinoma. These TCRs come from a middle-aged man with primary liver carcinoma and hepatitis B virus infection.

This clonotype was observed once. The junction does not match germline at one end; this may be a read error. The rearrangement uses TRBV29-1 and TRBJ2-2, with a tentative D call TRBD2 (5 bases). Germline lookup yields CDR1 SQVTM and CDR2 ANQGSEA. The CDR3 loop spans 15 amino acids. The CDR3 nucleotides read TGCAGCGTTGCGACTAACGAGGCGAACACCTGGGAGCTGTTTTTT. It translates to CSVATNEANTWELFF.

For this clonotype: At one boundary the junction diverges from the germline segment, which might be a read error. The V and J genes are TRBV5-6 and TRBJ2-3, with D possibly matching TRBD2 (5 bases). This CDR3 has 13 amino acids. Germline CDR1 and CDR2: SGHDT and YYEEEE. CDR3 nucleotide sequence: TGTGCCTGCAGCGGTCAGGTTACAGATTTGCAGTATTTT. Its translation is CACSGQVTDLQYF.

The chain recombines TRBV11-1 with TRBJ2-3; D perhaps matches TRBD1 (5 bases). Gene TRBJ1-5 matches the end of the DNA better, so the J call may be wrong. The germline V gene encodes CDR1 SGHAT and CDR2 FQDESV (reference sequence). There are 19 residues in the CDR3. The CDR3 DNA follows: TGTGCCAGCAACTCTGGGGGGAGCTCTGTTGGAGCCCGCACAGATACGCAGCATTTT. This translates into CASNSGGSSVGARTDTQHF.

Note on this clonotype: At one end the junction does not follow the germline gene, possibly because of a read error. This chain links TRBV6-5 with TRBJ2-2, with D possibly being TRBD1 (6 bases). The CDR3 covers 13 residues. Germline V gene data show CDR1 as MNHEY and CDR2 as SVGAGI. The CDR3 is CVSSYRDTGELFF. The DNA of the CDR3 is TGTGTCAGCAGTTACCGGGACACCGGGGAGCTATTTTTT.

Note on this clonotype: At one of its ends the junction is not consistent with the germline gene, which may arise from a read error. The V call is TRBV4-3, the J call TRBJ2-1; D gene unclear. The germline CDR1 and CDR2 sequences are LGHNA and YSLEER. The CDR3 sequence is 14 residues long. The CDR3: CASSQDVSYNEQFF. The CDR3 DNA reads as TGCGCCAGCAGCCAAGATGTGTCCTACAATGAGCAATTCTTC.

Worth noting for this clonotype: Since a much larger clone is just one base distant, this may be a read error. The J gene is TRBJ2-5, the V gene TRBV7-9; possible D gene TRBD1, 6 bases. CDR3 length: 15 amino acids. CDR1 SEHNR and CDR2 FQNEAQ come from the germline V gene (reference sequence). The germline V and J ends were trimmed by 5 bases and 1 base, with 14 bases remaining between them. This CDR3 is CASSPFRTAQETQYF. In nucleotides, the CDR3 is TGTGCCAGCAGCCCCTTCCGGACAGCCCAAGAGACCCAGTACTTC.

Remarks on this clonotype: The final CDR3 position lacks the conserved phenylalanine or tryptophan, pointing to a likely read error. The chain couples TRBV4-2 to TRBJ1-2, with unresolved D. The CDR3 is 14 amino acids. Trimming shortened V by 5 bases and J by 2 bases, and 12 bases separated the two germline ends. The germline gives CDR1 LGHNA, CDR2 YNFKEQ. CDR3 protein: CASSSLEGNYGYTY. The CDR3 nucleotides are TGTGCCAGCAGCTCCTTAGAAGGGAACTATGGCTACACCTAC.

This chain connects TRBV29-1 to TRBJ2-7; the D is unclear. The V gene lost 4 bases and the J gene lost 3 bases, with 10 bases spanning the gap. The CDR3 covers 12 residues. In germline, CDR1 is SQVTM, CDR2 ANQGSEA. The CDR3 nucleotides are TGCAGCGTTGTAATGGGGTTCTACGAGCAGTACTTC. Its protein is CSVVMGFYEQYF.

For this clonotype: One end of the junction fails to match germline, which may point to a read error. The V gene is TRBV6-2 or TRBV6-3, the J gene TRBJ2-7; D is ambiguous. Germline CDR1 is MNHEY and CDR2 is SVGEGT. This CDR3 spans 14 amino acids. CDR3 amino acids: CASNDAKGRYEQHF. The CDR3 DNA is TGTGCCAGCAACGATGCCAAGGGAAGGTACGAGCAGCACTTC.

On this clonotype: A much larger clone lies a single base off, so this may be a read error. The chain joins TRBV7-8 to TRBJ1-5; D might be TRBD1 (5 bases). The V gene lost 6 bases and the J gene lost 2 bases, with 17 bases spanning the gap. The CDR3 has 16 amino acids. CDR1 and CDR2 from the germline V gene are SGHVS and FQNEAQ. The CDR3 reads CASRSIQGIGNQPQHF. The CDR3 DNA is TGTGCCAGCAGATCTATCCAGGGAATTGGCAATCAGCCCCAGCATTTT.

Regarding this clonotype: A read error is possible here, since a much larger clone lies one base away. V is TRBV6-4 and J is TRBJ2-3; 10 bases map to TRBD2. This CDR3 has 15 residues. V lost 0 bases and J lost 4; bases outside the gene matches: 1. Germline CDR1 is MRHNA and CDR2 is SNTAGT. CDR3 amino acids: CASSDSAGGSDTQYF. In nucleotides, the CDR3 is TGTGCCAGCAGTGACTCAGCGGGAGGGTCAGATACGCAGTATTTT.

Many counts were recorded for this clonotype. The chain carries TRBV6-5 and TRBJ2-1; D possibly corresponds to TRBD2 (7 bases). CDR3 length equals 14 residues. Germline V lookup: CDR1 MNHEY, CDR2 SVGAGI. The V end lost 2 bases, the J end lost 12 bases, and 17 bases lay between the germline ends. CDR3 sequence reads: CASSYGTGGRGQFF. The DNA of the CDR3 is TGTGCCAGCAGTTACGGGACGGGGGGCCGTGGGCAGTTCTTC.

As for this clonotype: The missing conserved phenylalanine or tryptophan at the end of this CDR3 makes a read error likely. The DNA is left out, because the CDR3 cannot be placed on it with certainty; the CDR3 is given as TCRdb lists it. The chain is built from TRBV4-1 and TRBJ2-1. The CDR3 comprises 10 residues, both ends counted. In germline, CDR1 is MGHRA, CDR2 YSYEKL. CDR3 loop: CASSERQRLS.

This clonotype was recorded many times. The CDR3 protein is CASSLWGQGRSYEQYF. The CDR3 DNA is TGTGCCAGCAGTTTATGGGGGCAAGGGAGATCCTACGAGCAGTACTTC. This chain links TRBV12-3 or TRBV12-4 with TRBJ2-7; D may be TRBD1 (6 bases). This CDR3 spans 16 amino acids. V was clipped by 2 bases and J by 1 base, with 15 bases between them.

The chain recombines TRBV6-6 with TRBJ2-7; D possibly corresponds to TRBD2 (5 bases). The CDR3 runs 14 residues. The germline V and J ends were trimmed by 5 bases and 6 bases, with 17 bases remaining between them. Per the germline V gene, CDR1 is MNHNY and CDR2 is SVGAGI (reference sequence). DNA of the CDR3: TGTGCCAGCAGTCCCCCGACTAATGGGATCGAGCAGTACTTC. It codes for CASSPPTNGIEQYF.

As concerns this clonotype: Germline is not matched at one junction end, which may reflect a read error. J is TRBJ1-2 and V is TRBV29-1; 9 bases are a match to TRBD1. This CDR3 is built from 16 residues. Per germline, CDR1 SQVTM and CDR2 ANQGSEA. CDR3 in amino acids: CCVGKSKGDRDYGYTF. CDR3 coding DNA: TGCTGCGTTGGAAAAAGTAAGGGGGACAGGGACTATGGCTACACCTTC.

To note about this clonotype: A junction end diverges from the germline sequence, so it may reflect a read error. The CDR3 loop reads CVSSLWVGSGMALKINTRYF. The CDR3 region has the DNA TGTGTCAGCAGCTTATGGGTTGGATCCGGGATGGCCCTAAAGATAAATACGCGGTATTTT. This chain links TRBV7-8 with TRBJ2-3; possibly TRBD2 for D (5 bases). This CDR3 is 20 amino acids long. In germline, CDR1 is SGHVS, CDR2 FQNEAQ. The full variable domain, completed using reference TRBV7-8 and TRBJ2-3, is GAGVSQSPRYKVAKRGQDVALRCDPISGHVSLFWYQQALGQGPEFLTYFQNEAQLDKSGLPSDRFFAERPEGSVSTLKIQRTQQEDSAVYLCVSSLWVGSGMALKINTRYFGPGTRLTVL.

A word on this clonotype: One end of the junction does not line up with germline, which may come from a read error. This chain uses TRBV4-2 with TRBJ2-2, with 8 bases lining up with TRBD1. Looked up from germline, CDR1 is LGHNA and CDR2 is YNFKEQ. CDR3 size: 16 residues. The CDR3 DNA is TGTGCCAGCAGTCCAGTAACAGGGGGTAACATCGGGGAGCTCTTTTTT. Translated: CASSPVTGGNIGELFF.

Worth noting for this clonotype: Its ends do not fully match the called genes, so a read error is possible. The chain uses TRBV29-1 and TRBJ2-2; TRBD1 aligns across 8 bases. Germline CDR1 is SQVTM and CDR2 is ANQGSEA. CDR3 length: 14 residues. Here the CDR3 reads CSALGQGNSGELFF. As DNA, the CDR3 is TGCAGCGCCCTAGGACAGGGTAACAGCGGGGAGCTGTTTTTT.

Turning to this clonotype: The germline gene is not matched at one end of the junction; a read error may be the cause. This chain joins TRBV11-3 and TRBJ2-7; D is perhaps TRBD2 (6 bases). Germline V lookup: CDR1 SGHNT, CDR2 YENEEA. This CDR3 is 15 amino acids long. The CDR3 reads CGSSLAAMELYEQYF. CDR3 sequence (DNA): TGTGGCAGCAGCTTAGCGGCCATGGAGCTTTACGAGCAGTACTTC.

CDR3: CASRTGTGPYEQYF. Here the CDR3 DNA reads TGTGCCAGCAGGACTGGGACAGGCCCCTACGAGCAGTACTTC. The rearrangement links TRBV6-1 to TRBJ2-7, with 8 bases aligning to TRBD1. The CDR3 is made up of 14 amino acids. Unmatched junction bases numbered 6, after V lost 6 bases and J lost 2 bases. The germline gives CDR1 MNHNS, CDR2 SASEGT.

DNA of the CDR3: TGTGCCAGCAACTCCGGTCGGACAGGCCAAAGCCCAGATACGCAGTATTTT. It encodes CASNSGRTGQSPDTQYF. This chain uses TRBV7-8 with TRBJ2-3; 7 bases map to TRBD1. Germline-derived CDR1 and CDR2 are SGHVS and FQNEAQ. Losses at the gene ends were 7 bases for V and 4 bases for J; bases not matched to a gene: 17. This CDR3 spans 17 amino acids.

As regards this clonotype: A read error may be the cause here, since a much bigger clone is one base away. The chain uses TRBV24-1 and TRBJ2-7; D is undetermined. CDR1 and CDR2 (germline): KGHDR, SFDVKD. The CDR3 is 13 amino acids. CDR3 residues: CVTSSAAAYEQYF. CDR3 nucleotides: TGTGTCACCAGCTCGGCGGCGGCCTACGAGCAGTACTTC.

This clonotype occurred once. The CDR3 does not close with the conserved phenylalanine or tryptophan, likely indicating a read error. This rearrangement joins TRBV11-1 to TRBJ2-4; 11 positions match TRBD2. Trimming removed 7 bases from V and 3 bases from J; junction bases left unmatched: 11. Germline V gene sequence: CDR1 SGHAT, CDR2 FQDESV (reference sequence). The CDR3 extends over 17 amino acids. This CDR3 is CASNFPVTSGIKNIQYL. The CDR3 DNA reads as TGTGCCAGCAACTTTCCCGTGACTAGCGGGATCAAAAACATTCAGTACTTA.

This rearrangement joins TRBV23-1 to TRBJ2-3; TRBD2 agrees at 11 bases. TRBV23-1 is filed as an ORF, its function uncertain. CDR3 size: 20 residues. V was pared by 0 bases and J by 4 bases, with 15 bases of the junction left unmatched. The CDR3 protein is CASSQSQLAGAPRVSDTQYF. The CDR3 nucleotides are TGCGCCAGCAGTCAATCGCAACTAGCGGGAGCCCCCCGGGTGTCAGATACGCAGTATTTT.

This clonotype was recorded many times. The gene calls are TRBV29-1 and TRBJ2-3; 9 bases are a match to TRBD2. The CDR3 has 13 residues. After removal of 4 bases from V and 5 bases from J, the junction contained 4 bases not matched to a gene. The V gene's germline CDR1 is SQVTM and CDR2 ANQGSEA. This chain's CDR3 is CSVVLAGIDTQYF. CDR3 DNA: TGCAGCGTTGTACTAGCGGGTATAGATACGCAGTATTTT.

Of note for this clonotype: Since no conserved phenylalanine or tryptophan closes the CDR3, a read error is the likely cause. This chain joins TRBV6-5 and TRBJ2-1; 9 bases map to TRBD1. The CDR3 is 17 amino acids. In germline, CDR1 is MNHEY, CDR2 SVGAGI. The CDR3 reads CTSNDRSGTGLYNEQFL. The CDR3, as DNA: TGTACCAGCAATGACCGATCCGGGACAGGGCTATACAATGAGCAGTTCTTA.